Sequencing of this T cell receptor beta chain was carried out in a study of identical twins. General study findings and limits: There is a chance that invariant MAIT and iNKT cells partially muddied zero-insertion analyses. Out-of-frame sharing of TCR alpha in monozygotic twins was underestimated by models. The conclusions drew on cross-sectional statistical analysis instead of tracking the same donors.

TCRdb re-derived calls from the 5' RACE reads in MiXCR, one entry per CDR3 protein. The sample lists about 100,000 distinct CDR3 sequences, just under 6% occurring once. The sample holds a few counts of this clonotype. The target antigen is unknown. This CDR3 spans 17 amino acids. V gave up 3 bases and J gave up 0 bases, with 12 bases separating them. CDR1 is KGHSH, CDR2 LQKENI, per germline. The TCR was taken from a woman in her 50s in good health. The sequenced material came from memory T cells sorted from blood. The J gene is TRBJ2-6, the V gene TRBV18, with D unresolved. This CDR3 reads CASSPAAILSGANVLTF. The DNA for the CDR3 is TGTGCCAGCTCACCGGCAGCGATACTCTCTGGGGCCAACGTCCTGACTTTC.